This entry lists 9 T cell receptor beta chains sequenced from one sample in a study of T cell changes during pregnancy in multiple sclerosis. Sequencing used immunoSEQ multiplex PCR; TCRdb keeps in-frame clones, though not all of them. Among nearly 40,000 clones, around nine tenths were seen once, and the ten largest hold about 0.8%. The sample consisted of CD4+ T cells from peripheral blood mononuclear cells, taken before pregnancy. Receptors were obtained from a female donor with multiple sclerosis, enrolled in a pregnancy study.

The chain carries TRBV15 and TRBJ1-1, with D perhaps TRBD1 (5 bases). The V and J ends lost 0 bases and 4 bases respectively, with 9 bases between them. The CDR3 extends over 14 amino acids. Germline V lookup: CDR1 LNHNV, CDR2 YYDKDF (reference sequence). The CDR3 loop is CATSRDWGGTEAFF. The CDR3 bases are TGTGCCACCAGCAGAGATTGGGGCGGCACTGAAGCTTTCTTT.

V is TRBV15 and J is TRBJ2-5; unclear D gene. Per germline, CDR1 LNHNV and CDR2 YYDKDF (reference sequence). This CDR3 spans 12 amino acids. V lost 0 bases and J lost 7, with 6 bases in between. The DNA for the CDR3 is TGTGCCACCAGCAGAGATGGCTTGACCCAGTACTTC. This translates into CATSRDGLTQYF.

V usage is TRBV14 and J usage is TRBJ2-3; D call uncertain. V was cut by 0 bases and J by 6 bases, with 7 bases left in between. The CDR3 is made up of 13 amino acids. In germline, CDR1 is SGHDN, CDR2 FVKESK. The CDR3, as DNA: TGTGCCAGCAGCCAAGACTTAGTGGATACGCAGTATTTT. It codes for CASSQDLVDTQYF.

CDR3 sequence (DNA): TGCAGCGCCGCTTCACTGACTGAAGCTTTCTTT. It encodes CSAASLTEAFF. The genes are TRBV29-1 and TRBJ1-1; D gene uncertain. This CDR3 spans 11 amino acids. Germline V gene sequence: CDR1 SQVTM, CDR2 ANQGSEA. The ends were cut back, 7 bases at V and 5 bases at J, with 11 bases in the middle. Filled out from reference TRBV29-1 and TRBJ1-1, the complete variable domain reads SAVISQKPSRDICQRGTSLTIQCQVDSQVTMMFWYRQQPGQSLTLIATANQGSEATYESGFVIDKFPISRPNLTFSTLTVSNMSPEDSSIYLCSAASLTEAFFGQGTRLTVV.

V is TRBV7-9 and J is TRBJ2-7, with D perhaps matching TRBD1 (6 bases). Germline V gene sequence: CDR1 SEHNR, CDR2 FQNEAQ (reference sequence). Trimming left V 9 bases short and J 1 base short, with 13 bases between. The CDR3 consists of 13 residues. The CDR3 here is CASLGGASYEQYF. CDR3 coding DNA: TGTGCCAGTTTAGGGGGAGCTTCCTACGAGCAGTACTTC.

The chain uses TRBV14 and TRBJ2-1; TRBD2 matches 10 bases. There are 16 residues in the CDR3. Germline CDR1 reads SGHDN; CDR2 reads FVKESK. With V trimmed by 1 base and J by 8 bases, 8 bases remained unmatched. CDR3 in amino acids: CASSQVKRGGADEQFF. The CDR3 nucleotides are TGTGCCAGCAGCCAAGTTAAGCGGGGGGGAGCCGATGAGCAGTTCTTC.

This clone was counted a single time. The J gene is TRBJ2-3, the V gene TRBV19; 11 bases fit TRBD2. The CDR3 has 18 amino acids. The V gene's germline CDR1 is LNHDA and CDR2 SQIVND (reference sequence). Losses at the gene ends were 2 bases for V and 4 bases for J; bases not matched to a gene: 11. In DNA form, the CDR3 reads TGTGCCAGTAGTATATGGAGTTTGACTAGCGGGAAAGCAGATACGCAGTATTTT. Its translation is CASSIWSLTSGKADTQYF.

This chain joins TRBV5-1 and TRBJ2-7; maybe TRBD1 (5 bases). The length of the CDR3 is 14 residues. V was clipped by 0 bases and J by 3 bases, with 10 bases between them. The germline V gene has CDR1 SGHRS and CDR2 YFSETQ. The CDR3 DNA reads TGCGCCAGCAGCTTGGGGGGCTACAGCTACGAGCAGTACTTC. The encoded protein is CASSLGGYSYEQYF.

The chain uses TRBV11-1 and TRBJ2-5; 12 bases match TRBD2. With V trimmed by 2 bases and J by 7 bases, 5 bases remained unmatched. The CDR3 spans 15 residues. The V gene's germline CDR1 is SGHAT and CDR2 FQDESV (reference sequence). CDR3 DNA: TGTGCCAGCAGCTTAACTAGCGGGAGGTCAGGGACCCAGTACTTC. Its translation: CASSLTSGRSGTQYF. The entire variable domain, with the rest obtained from reference TRBV11-1 and TRBJ2-5, is as follows: EAEVAQSPRYKITEKSQAVAFWCDPISGHATLYWYRQILGQGPELLVQFQDESVVDDSQLPKDRFSAERLKGVDSTLKIQPAELGDSAMYLCASSLTSGRSGTQYFGPGTRLLVL.